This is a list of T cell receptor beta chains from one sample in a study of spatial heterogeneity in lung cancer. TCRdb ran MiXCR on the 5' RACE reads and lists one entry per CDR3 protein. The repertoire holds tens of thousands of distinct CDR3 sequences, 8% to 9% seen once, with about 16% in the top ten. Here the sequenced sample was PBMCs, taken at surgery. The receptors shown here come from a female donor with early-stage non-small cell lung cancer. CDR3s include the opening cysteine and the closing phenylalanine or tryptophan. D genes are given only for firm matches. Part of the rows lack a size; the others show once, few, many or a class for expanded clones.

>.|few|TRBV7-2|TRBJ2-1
TGTGCCAGCAGCGCCGTGGGGACCTCTTACAATGAGCAGTTCTTC
CASSAVGTSYNEQFF
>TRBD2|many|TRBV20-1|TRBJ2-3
TGCAGTGCTACGCCAGGACTAGCGGGAGAGGCAGATACGCAGTATTTT
CSATPGLAGEADTQYF
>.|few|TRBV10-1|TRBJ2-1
TGCGCCAGCAGTGACATTCTCCTAAGCTCCTACAATGAGCAGTTCTTC
CASSDILLSSYNEQFF
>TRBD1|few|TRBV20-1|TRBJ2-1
TGCAGTGCTAGAGGGACAGGCGGCGGTCTCAATGAGCAGTTCTTC
CSARGTGGGLNEQFF
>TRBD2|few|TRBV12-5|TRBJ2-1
TGTGCTAGTGGTTTCAGGCGGGAGGGCGATGAGCAGTTCTTC
CASGFRREGDEQFF
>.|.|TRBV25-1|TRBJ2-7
TGTGCCAGCGCACGCGTAGAACAGTCCTACGAGCAGTACTTC
CASARVEQSYEQYF
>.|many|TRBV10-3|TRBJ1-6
TGTGCCATCAGGCCCTTCCCTGACGTACCTAATTCACCCCTCCACTTT
CAIRPFPDVPNSPLHF
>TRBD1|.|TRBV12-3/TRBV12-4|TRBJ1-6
TGTGCCAGCAGTTGGGACAGGGGAGCTAATTCACCCCTCCACTTT
CASSWDRGANSPLHF
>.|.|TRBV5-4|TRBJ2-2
TGTGCCAGCAGCGCCGGGACCTCCGGGGACACCGGGGAGCTGTTTTTT
CASSAGTSGDTGELFF
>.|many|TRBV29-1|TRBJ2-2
TGCAGCGGAACAGGGTACGCCGGGGAGCTGTTTTTT
CSGTGYAGELFF
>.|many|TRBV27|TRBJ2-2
TGTGCCAGCAGTCCTACGAACACCGGGGAGCTGTTTTTT
CASSPTNTGELFF
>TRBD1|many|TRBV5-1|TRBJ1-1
TGCGCCAGCAGCCCGGAACAGGGGATCGCTGAAGCTTTCTTT
CASSPEQGIAEAFF
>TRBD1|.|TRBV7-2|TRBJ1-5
TGTGCCAGCAGCCCCACAGGGGGTAGCAATCAGCCCCAGCATTTT
CASSPTGGSNQPQHF
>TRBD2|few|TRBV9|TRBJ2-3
TGTGCCAGCACCCATACCCCGACTAGCGGGAGAGCAGATACGCAGTATTTT
CASTHTPTSGRADTQYF
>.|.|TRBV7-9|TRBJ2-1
TGTGCCAGCAGCTCCGACGGGAGCTCCTACAATGAGCAGTTCTTC
CASSSDGSSYNEQFF
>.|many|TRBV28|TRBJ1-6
TGTGCCAGCGAGGATGTTCCAAATTCACCCCTCCACTTT
CASEDVPNSPLHF
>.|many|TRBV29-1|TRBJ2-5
TGCAGCGTTGCCCTGATCAACCAAGAGACCCAGTACTTC
CSVALINQETQYF
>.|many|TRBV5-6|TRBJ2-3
TGTGCCAGCAGCTTCGACGTTCGGGGTACGCAGTATTTT
CASSFDVRGTQYF
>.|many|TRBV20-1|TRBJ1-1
TGCAGTGCTCGCCTGGGGGGGCCAGACACTGAAGCTTTCTTT
CSARLGGPDTEAFF
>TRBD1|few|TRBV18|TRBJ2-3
TGTGCCAGCTCACCACCGACAGGGGGAGGCACAGATACGCAGTATTTT
CASSPPTGGGTDTQYF
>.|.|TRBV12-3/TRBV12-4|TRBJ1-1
TGTGCCAGCAGTTTCGGGCGGGAAAACACTGAAGCTTTCTTT
CASSFGRENTEAFF
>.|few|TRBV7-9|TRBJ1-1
TGTGCCAGCAGCTTAAGCAGGGGAGGTAACACTGAAGCTTTCTTT
CASSLSRGGNTEAFF
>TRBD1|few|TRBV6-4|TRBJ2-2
TGTGCCAGCAGTCCGGACAGGCGGGCCGGGGAGCTGTTTTTT
CASSPDRRAGELFF
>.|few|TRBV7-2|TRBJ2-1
TGTGCCAGCAGCTTCGTCGGTGAGCAGTTCTTC
CASSFVGEQFF